Listed below are T cell receptor beta chains from one sample, sequenced in a study of cytomegalovirus exposure and HLA in healthy donors. TCRdb's copy holds only in-frame clones and misses some; the assay was immunoSEQ multiplex PCR. This sample's table has 140,000 to 150,000 clones. The sequenced material came from PBMCs. Every receptor here comes from a male donor in good health and CMV-seronegative. The CDR3 runs from the conserved cysteine through the conserved F or W. The D gene is left open where the match is weak.

NA | TRBJ1-5 | TRBV28 | TGTGCCAGCAGTTTATTCCACCCTGGGACAATAAACCAGCCCCAGCATTTT | CASSLFHPGTINQPQHF
TRBD1 | TRBJ2-7 | TRBV19 | TGTGCCAGTAGTTCGGCCCGGACAGGCTACGAGCAGTACTTC | CASSSARTGYEQYF
TRBD2 | TRBJ2-1 | TRBV15 | TGTGCCACCAGCAGAGGTATTAGCGGGAGATACAATGAGCAGTTCTTC | CATSRGISGRYNEQFF
NA | TRBJ2-1 | TRBV14 | TGTGCCAGCAGTCAACTAGCAAATGAGCAGTTCTTC | CASSQLANEQFF
TRBD1 | TRBJ1-5 | TRBV19 | TGTGCCAGTAGTATAGTGAAGGGGGCCAGCAATCAGCCCCAGCATTTT | CASSIVKGASNQPQHF
NA | TRBJ1-1 | TRBV2 | TGTGCCAGCAGTGGCGACAGGCGGCGTTACGAAGCTTTCTTT | CASSGDRRRYEAFF
NA | TRBJ2-7 | TRBV15 | TGTGCCACCAGCAGACAGGGTGGCGAGCAGTACTTC | CATSRQGGEQYF
NA | TRBJ1-1 | TRBV5-1 | TGCGCCAGCAGCTACATGATGAACACTGAAGCTTTCTTT | CASSYMMNTEAFF
TRBD2 | TRBJ2-1 | TRBV7-8 | TGTGCCAGCAGCTGGCGACTAGCGGACAATGAGCAGTTCTTC | CASSWRLADNEQFF
NA | TRBJ1-2 | TRBV2 | TGTGCCAGCACGGCTCAGACTGCAAACTATGGCTACACCTTC | CASTAQTANYGYTF
NA | TRBJ1-4 | TRBV30 | TGTGCCTGGAGTGATTCACAGGGATTCAATGAAAAACTGTTTTTT | CAWSDSQGFNEKLFF
TRBD2 | TRBJ2-2 | TRBV10-1 | TGCGCCAGCAGTGAGTCGCTCGGGAGGGCTGATACCGGGGAGCTGTTTTTT | CASSESLGRADTGELFF
NA | TRBJ2-3 | TRBV18 | TGTGCCAGCTCACCAACCCCCGGGATGGGGGCACAGTCCGGCTCCGCCACAGATACGCAGTATTTT | CASSPTPGMGAQSGSATDTQYF
NA | TRBJ2-1 | TRBV5-4 | TGTGCCAGCAGCTGGAGGAGCGCTCCCTACAATGAGCAGTTCTTC | CASSWRSAPYNEQFF
NA | TRBJ2-1 | TRBV11-2 | TGTGCCAGCAGCCCACTGCGAGCGGCGTACAATGAGCAGTTCTTC | CASSPLRAAYNEQFF
TRBD1 | TRBJ1-1 | TRBV6-6 | TGTGCCAGCAGTTACTGGACAGGGAACACTGAAGCTTTCTTT | CASSYWTGNTEAFF
NA | TRBJ2-6 | TRBV30 | TGTGCCTGGAGTGTAACCCCCCCGGGCTCTGGGGCCAACGTCCTGACTTTC | CAWSVTPPGSGANVLTF
TRBD2 | TRBJ2-1 | TRBV7-3 | TGTGCCAGCAGCTCCTTCCCCGGGGGGGGCTCCTACAATGAGCAGTTCTTC | CASSSFPGGGSYNEQFF
TRBD2 | TRBJ2-2 | TRBV5-1 | TGCGCCAGCAGCCCGTTGACTAGCGGGGCCAACACCGGGGAGCTGTTTTTT | CASSPLTSGANTGELFF
NA | TRBJ2-3 | TRBV6-4 | TGTGCCAGCAGTCCCAGGGTTTGGTGGGATACGCAGTATTTT | CASSPRVWWDTQYF
NA | TRBJ2-5 | TRBV7-9 | TGTGCCAGCAGCCCGAGGTTAGAGCAAGAGACCCAGTACTTC | CASSPRLEQETQYF
TRBD2 | TRBJ2-3 | TRBV27 | TGTGCCAGCAGTTTAAGCGGGGGGGCTAAAGATACGCAGTATTTT | CASSLSGGAKDTQYF
NA | TRBJ1-1 | TRBV4-2 | TGTGCCAGCAGCCAAATTAAGAGTGTAACTGAAGCTTTCTTT | CASSQIKSVTEAFF
NA | TRBJ2-7 | TRBV6-5 | TGTGCCAGCAGTTACCACAGGGCGTCCTACGAGCAGTACTTC | CASSYHRASYEQYF
NA | TRBJ1-2 | TRBV28 | TGTGCCAGCAGTCCCACCCAGGCAGGCAACTATGGCTACACCTTC | CASSPTQAGNYGYTF
TRBD2 | TRBJ2-7 | TRBV19 | TGTGCCAGTAGTTTGCGGACTAGTGGTTCCTACGAGCAGTACTTC | CASSLRTSGSYEQYF
TRBD2 | TRBJ2-5 | TRBV7-6 | TGTGCCAGCAGCTTGACCGGGGGGAGAGGGGAGACCCAGTACTTC | CASSLTGGRGETQYF
NA | TRBJ1-1 | TRBV21-1 | TGTGCCAGCAGCAGGGGGGACAGGGGAGTCACTGAAGCTTTCTTT | CASSRGDRGVTEAFF
NA | TRBJ2-7 | TRBV6-6 | TGTGCCAGCAGTGTGGGGAGGGAGCAGTACTTC | CASSVGREQYF
NA | TRBJ1-4 | TRBV5-1 | TGCGCCAGCAGCTTGGATGGCAGGTCAGACGAAAAACTGTTTTTT | CASSLDGRSDEKLFF
NA | TRBJ1-2 | TRBV29-1 | TGCAGCGTTGGCCAGCGAACTAACTATGGCTACACCTTC | CSVGQRTNYGYTF
TRBD1 | TRBJ1-5 | TRBV6-1 | TGTGCCAGCAGTCCCACAGGGACAGATCAGCCCCAGCATTTT | CASSPTGTDQPQHF
TRBD1 | TRBJ1-2 | TRBV29-1 | TGCAGCGTTCAACAGGGGCCTAACTATGGCTACACCTTC | CSVQQGPNYGYTF
TRBD2 | TRBJ2-5 | TRBV7-6 | TGTGCCAGCAGCTTGGGGCAACTAGCGGGGGGGCAAGAGACCCAGTACTTC | CASSLGQLAGGQETQYF
TRBD2 | TRBJ2-1 | TRBV7-3 | TGTGCCAGCAGCTCCCTTAGCGGGGGCTCCCACAATGAGCAGTTCTTC | CASSSLSGGSHNEQFF
TRBD1 | TRBJ1-4 | TRBV28 | TGTGCCAGCAGTTCGCCAACCGGGACAGGGAATCGAAAACTGTTTTTT | CASSSPTGTGNRKLFF
TRBD1 | TRBJ1-1 | TRBV7-2 | TGTGCCAGCAGCCTGGACAGGGGGGTGAACACTGAAGCTTTCTTT | CASSLDRGVNTEAFF
TRBD2 | TRBJ2-7 | TRBV6-5 | TGTGCCAGCAGTTACCTAGCGGGAGGCAACTACGAGCAGTACTTC | CASSYLAGGNYEQYF
NA | TRBJ1-1 | TRBV5-8 | TGTGCCAGCAGCCCAGGACAGAGATTGAACACTGAAGCTTTCTTT | CASSPGQRLNTEAFF
NA | TRBJ1-2 | TRBV6-5 | TGTGCCAGCAGTTACTATGGCAGGGGATCAGATGGCTACACCTTC | CASSYYGRGSDGYTF
TRBD2 | TRBJ2-7 | TRBV6-6 | TGTGCCAGCAGGGAGACTAGCGTAGGCGGCGAGCAGTACTTC | CASRETSVGGEQYF
NA | TRBJ1-6 | TRBV30 | TGTGCCTGGAGTAGCAATTCACCCCTCCACTTT | CAWSSNSPLHF